A single sample gave rise to the 23 T cell receptor beta chains below, sequenced in a study of T cell repertoires in cytomegalovirus infection. TCRdb processed the reads anew with MiXCR; each CDR3 protein has one entry. Of about 920,000 distinct CDR3 sequences in the sample, around 30% are singletons; the top ten hold roughly an eighth. Antigen specificity for these receptors is unknown. Source: cultured CD8+ T cells from PBMCs, taken from culture after CMV antigen stimulation. The receptor source for this set is a human donor in good health (CMV status not recorded). Some clones in this sample may be carry-over from other donors' samples.

As for this clonotype: A much larger clone differs by one base, so this may be a read error. V is TRBV25-1 and J is TRBJ2-2; 7 nucleotides match TRBD1. The CDR3 runs to 15 residues. CDR1 MGHDK and CDR2 SYGVNS come from the germline V gene. The CDR3 nucleotides are TGTGCCAACAGTGACCGGACAGGGAACACCGGGGAGCTGTTTTTT. Its protein product is CANSDRTGNTGELFF. The entire variable domain, with the rest obtained from reference TRBV25-1 and TRBJ2-2, is as follows: EADIYQTPRYLVIGTGKKITLECSQTMGHDKMYWYQQDPGMELHLIHYSYGVNSTEKGDLSSESTVSRIRTEHFPLTLESARPSHTSQYLCANSDRTGNTGELFFGEGSRLTVL.

The chain recombines TRBV4-1 with TRBJ2-6; D might be TRBD1 (5 bases). The CDR3 extends over 18 amino acids. The V end was cut by 0 bases, the J end by 0 bases, with 12 bases between. Germline assignment: CDR1 MGHRA and CDR2 YSYEKL. DNA of the CDR3: TGCGCCAGCAGCCAAGACGACAGTAGCTTCTCTGGGGCCAACGTCCTGACTTTC. Its translation: CASSQDDSSFSGANVLTF.

The sample holds many counts of this clonotype. J is TRBJ1-2 and V is TRBV6-5; D is possibly TRBD1 (5 bases). Germline V gene data show CDR1 as MNHEY and CDR2 as SVGAGI. CDR3 size: 16 residues. Trimming took 4 bases from V and 2 from J, leaving 17 bases between them. The CDR3 sequence: CASSSSDRDSNYGYTF. The CDR3 DNA reads as TGTGCCAGCAGTTCTTCCGACCGGGACTCAAACTATGGCTACACCTTC.

The chain links TRBV24-1 to TRBJ2-2; either TRBD1 or TRBD2 may supply D (6 bases each). CDR1 KGHDR and CDR2 SFDVKD come from the germline V gene. Trimming stripped 7 bases from V and 7 bases from J, with 21 bases between. This CDR3 has 16 residues. CDR3 residues: CATSPPLGGSVGELFF. CDR3 DNA sequence: TGTGCCACCAGCCCACCCTTAGGGGGGAGCGTCGGGGAGCTGTTTTTT.

The chain uses TRBV7-9 and TRBJ1-1; no reliable D call. Trimming pared 6 bases from V and 1 base from J, leaving 12 bases between. The CDR3 consists of 14 residues. Germline-derived CDR1 and CDR2 are SEHNR and FQNEAQ (reference sequence). CDR3 coding DNA: TGTGCCAGCAGAGACGGGCATCCGAACACTGAAGCTTTCTTT. As protein: CASRDGHPNTEAFF. Using reference TRBV7-9 and TRBJ1-1 for the parts outside the CDR3, the full variable domain is DTGVSQNPRHKITKRGQNVTFRCDPISEHNRLYWYRQTLGQGPEFLTYFQNEAQLEKSRLLSDRFSAERPKGSFSTLEIQRTEQGDSAMYLCASRDGHPNTEAFFGQGTRLTVV.

V is TRBV24-1 and J is TRBJ2-1; 8 positions match TRBD1. This CDR3 region has 16 residues. Germline CDR1 KGHDR, CDR2 SFDVKD. V lost 1 base, J lost 7 bases, and 8 bases stayed unmatched. The CDR3 nucleotides read TGTGCCACCAGTGATTTAACCCAGGACAGGGTTAATGAGCAGTTCTTC. Translation: CATSDLTQDRVNEQFF.

This clonotype was seen a single time. The rearrangement links TRBV27 to TRBJ1-3; no clear D. The CDR3 is 13 residues long. The germline gives CDR1 MNHEY, CDR2 SMNVEV (reference sequence). The ends were cut back, 5 bases at V and 0 bases at J, with 5 bases in the middle. As DNA, the CDR3 is TGTGCCAGCAGTGCAGACTCTGGAAACACCATATATTTT. Translated: CASSADSGNTIYF.

The chain is built from TRBV7-9 and TRBJ2-5; D is perhaps TRBD1 or TRBD2 (5 bases each). With 3 bases removed from V and 3 bases from J, the gap between germline ends came to 26 bases. CDR1 is SEHNR, CDR2 FQNEAQ, per germline (reference sequence). The CDR3 is made up of 19 amino acids. CDR3 DNA sequence: TGTGCCAGCAGCTTCTGGGGCTCGCGGTACTTTGGGGGTGAAGAGACCCAGTACTTC. It specifies CASSFWGSRYFGGEETQYF.

The chain carries TRBV27 and TRBJ2-1; 7 nucleotides agree with TRBD2. V dropped 6 bases and J dropped 8; count of bases not matched to a gene: 7. The CDR3 runs to 13 residues. Looked up from germline, CDR1 is MNHEY and CDR2 is SMNVEV (reference sequence). The CDR3 bases are TGTGCCAGCAGATCGGCGGGGGACCATGAGCAGTTCTTC. Translated: CASRSAGDHEQFF.

This clonotype appeared many times. The rearrangement links TRBV7-8 to TRBJ2-2, with unresolved D. The CDR3 spans 13 residues. CDR1 and CDR2 from the germline V gene are SGHVS and FQNEAQ. Trimming cost V 2 bases and J 3 bases, with 4 bases left between them. CDR3 nucleotide sequence: TGTGCCAGCAGCTTAAGGGACACCGGGGAGCTGTTTTTT. Translation: CASSLRDTGELFF.

This chain links TRBV28 with TRBJ1-6; TRBD1 might be the D (6 bases). The CDR3 covers 15 residues. Trimming removed 6 bases from V and 10 bases from J, with 19 bases in between. Germline V lookup: CDR1 MDHEN, CDR2 SYDVKM. The DNA of the CDR3 is TGTGCCAGCAGGCTGGGACACGAGTCAAAATCACCCCTCCACTTT. Protein sequence: CASRLGHESKSPLHF.

This sequence joins TRBV6-5 and TRBJ2-7, with D hard to call. Trimming cost V 10 bases and J 2 bases, with 15 bases left between them. Looked up from germline, CDR1 is MNHEY and CDR2 is SVGAGI. CDR3 size: 13 residues. DNA of the CDR3: TGTGCCACCCTCGGACGCCAAGCCTACGAGCAGTACTTC. Translating it yields CATLGRQAYEQYF.

J is TRBJ1-2 and V is TRBV6-2 or TRBV6-3; D is unresolved. The V and J ends lost 2 bases and 7 bases respectively, with 11 bases between them. This CDR3 comprises 13 residues. Per the germline V gene, CDR1 is MNHEY and CDR2 is SVGEGT. CDR3 bases: TGTGCCAGCAGTTACGTGGCCAAGGGTGGCTACACCTTC. Translating gives CASSYVAKGGYTF.

This clonotype showed up just a few times. V usage is TRBV6-6 and J usage is TRBJ2-5, with TRBD2 matching over 9 bases. The germline V gene encodes CDR1 MNHNY and CDR2 SVGAGI (reference sequence). The CDR3 sequence is 19 residues long. After removal of 0 bases from V and 4 bases from J, the junction contained 15 bases not matched to a gene. CDR3 amino acids: CASSYSGTSSEGGGETQYF. CDR3 DNA: TGTGCCAGCAGTTACTCCGGGACTAGCTCTGAAGGAGGGGGAGAGACCCAGTACTTC.

This clonotype was observed many times. The chain links TRBV6-5 to TRBJ2-1; the D is unclear. This CDR3 has 15 residues. Germline V gives CDR1 MNHEY, CDR2 SVGAGI. V shed 1 base and J shed 0 bases, with 7 bases lying between them. The CDR3, as DNA: TGTGCCAGCAGTTACTACAGAAACTCCTACAATGAGCAGTTCTTC. As protein: CASSYYRNSYNEQFF.

This chain joins TRBV6-5 and TRBJ1-2; tentative D call: TRBD1 (5 bases). The V and J ends lost 6 bases and 0 bases respectively, with 17 bases between them. Germline CDR1 MNHEY, CDR2 SVGAGI. CDR3 length: 16 amino acids. CDR3 in amino acids: CASSLSGGLSNYGYTF. DNA of the CDR3: TGTGCCAGCAGCCTCTCGGGGGGGTTGTCTAACTATGGCTACACCTTC.

The CDR3 spells CASSEPTGDSRSGYNEQFF. The CDR3 coding sequence is TGTGCCAGCAGTGAACCTACGGGGGACAGCCGTAGTGGGTACAATGAGCAGTTCTTC. The chain employs TRBV2 and TRBJ2-1, with a tentative D call TRBD1 (7 bases). This CDR3 has 19 residues. CDR1 SNHLY and CDR2 FYNNEI come from the germline V gene. Trimming left V 2 bases short and J 4 bases short, with 24 bases between.

The chain uses TRBV11-2 and TRBJ1-6, with D maybe TRBD1 (5 bases). Trimming shortened V by 2 bases and J by 0 bases, and 11 bases separated the two germline ends. CDR1 is SGHAT and CDR2 is FQNNGV in the germline V gene. This CDR3 has 17 residues. CDR3 nucleotide sequence: TGTGCCAGCAGCTTAAGTTTGGGGGGCTCCTATAATTCACCCCTCCACTTT. Residues: CASSLSLGGSYNSPLHF.

The chain couples TRBV12-3 or TRBV12-4 to TRBJ2-7, with D uncertain. Trimming took 1 base from V and 7 from J, leaving 14 bases between them. The CDR3 is made up of 14 amino acids. The CDR3 here is CASSLGVELQEQYF. In DNA form, the CDR3 reads TGTGCCAGCAGTTTAGGGGTCGAGCTTCAAGAGCAGTACTTC.

The CDR3 region is CASSQGVETTNEKLFF. The CDR3 region has the DNA TGCGCCAGCAGCCAAGGAGTGGAAACAACTAATGAAAAACTGTTTTTT. The chain has TRBV4-3 and TRBJ1-4; D is undetermined. The CDR3 sequence is 16 residues long. The ends were cut back, 1 base at V and 0 bases at J, with 9 bases in the middle. In germline, CDR1 is LGHNA, CDR2 YSLEER.

This chain links TRBV7-9 with TRBJ2-6; TRBD2 is a possible D gene (5 bases). This CDR3 is 16 amino acids long. V lost 2 bases and J 3 bases, leaving 11 bases between the germline ends. From germline, CDR1 is SEHNR and CDR2 FQNEAQ (reference sequence). CDR3 DNA: TGTGCCAGCAGCTTACGAACCGGGAATGGGGCCAACGTCCTGACTTTC. Translating gives CASSLRTGNGANVLTF. The variable domain in full, completed from reference TRBV7-9 and TRBJ2-6, reads DTGVSQNPRHKITKRGQNVTFRCDPISEHNRLYWYRQTLGQGPEFLTYFQNEAQLEKSRLLSDRFSAERPKGSFSTLEIQRTEQGDSAMYLCASSLRTGNGANVLTFGAGSRLTVL.

This clonotype has at least ten counts. The J gene is TRBJ1-1, the V gene TRBV7-8; 9 nucleotides line up with TRBD1. The CDR3 totals 18 residues. The germline CDR1 and CDR2 sequences are SGHVS and FQNEAQ. The J segment lost 4 bases and the V segment lost 5 bases, leaving 17 bases of the junction unmatched. This chain's CDR3 is CASSGQLGQGALGTEAFF. Here the CDR3 DNA reads TGTGCCAGCAGCGGCCAATTGGGACAGGGAGCCTTAGGCACTGAAGCTTTCTTT.

This clonotype appeared many times. This sequence joins TRBV7-2 and TRBJ1-1; 8 nucleotides line up with TRBD1. Germline V lookup: CDR1 SGHTA, CDR2 FQGNSA. The CDR3 is 20 amino acids. Losses at the gene ends were 2 bases for V and 3 bases for J; bases not matched to a gene: 20. DNA for the CDR3: TGTGCCAGCAGCTTACCAGGAGTTACCGGACAGGGTCCTTGGGACACTGAAGCTTTCTTT. This sequence encodes CASSLPGVTGQGPWDTEAFF.